This paragraph covers one TCR beta chain sequence. Germline assignment: CDR1 SGHVS and CDR2 FNYEAQ. The CDR3 has 16 residues. J gave up 1 base and V 8 bases, and 13 bases lay outside the gene matches. This PCR relied on a set of 60 Vbeta primers and 13 Jbeta primers. Produced via immunoSEQ multiplex PCR; TCRdb's table is partial and in-frame only. The sample holds around 85,000 clones, around three quarters seen once. The data stem from a study of cytomegalovirus exposure and HLA in healthy donors. This receptor was obtained from a man aged 25-45 years in good health and CMV-seronegative. Sequencing was done on a sample of PBMCs. V is TRBV7-6 and J is TRBJ2-5; 7 nucleotides agree with TRBD2. CDR3 residues: CASSRDGGGLQETQYF. The DNA of the CDR3 is TGTGCCAGCTCCCGGGACGGCGGGGGACTCCAAGAGACCCAGTACTTC.